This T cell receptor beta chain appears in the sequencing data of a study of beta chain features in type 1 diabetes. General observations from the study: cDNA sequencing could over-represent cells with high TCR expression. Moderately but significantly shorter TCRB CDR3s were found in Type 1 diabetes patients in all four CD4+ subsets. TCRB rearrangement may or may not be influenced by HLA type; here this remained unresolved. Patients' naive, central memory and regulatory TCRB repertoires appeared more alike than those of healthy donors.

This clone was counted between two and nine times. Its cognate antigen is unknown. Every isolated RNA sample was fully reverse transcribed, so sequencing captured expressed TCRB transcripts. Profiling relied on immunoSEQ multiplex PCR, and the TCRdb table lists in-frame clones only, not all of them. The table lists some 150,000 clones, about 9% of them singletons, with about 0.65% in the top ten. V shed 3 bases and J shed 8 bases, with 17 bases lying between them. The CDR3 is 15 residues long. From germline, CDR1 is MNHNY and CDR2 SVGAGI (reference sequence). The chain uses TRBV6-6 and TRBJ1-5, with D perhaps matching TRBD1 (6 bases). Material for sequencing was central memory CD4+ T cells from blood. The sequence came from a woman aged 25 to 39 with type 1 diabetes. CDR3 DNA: TGTGCCAGCAGTTATAACAGGGCAGGGGCAAAGCCCCAGCATTTT. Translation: CASSYNRAGAKPQHF.